This TCR beta chain derives from a study of T cell responses to AZD1222 COVID-19 vaccine. This clone was seen just once. Its antigen is currently unknown. Study-wide findings and caveats: Recipients of AZD1222 seropositive at baseline numbered only 5 to 7. Clonal diversity was possibly underestimated, and white British individuals and females predominated among donors.

Libraries were prepared by immunoSEQ multiplex PCR; TCRdb keeps only in-frame clonotypes and omits some of them. Of about 84,000 clones in the sample, 70% to 90% were seen once. Recipients boosted at about 4 weeks or about 12 weeks are pooled. Material: peripheral blood, obtained 28 days after the second AZD1222 dose. The TCR comes from an adult who received the AZD1222 COVID-19 vaccine.

The CDR3 loop is CASTSSRWDSVYTF. In DNA, the CDR3 is TGTGCCAGCACCTCCTCTCGGTGGGACAGTGTGTACACCTTC. This chain links TRBV21-1 with TRBJ1-2; TRBD1 was called by the table and not checked on the DNA. TRBV21-1 is shown as a pseudogene. The CDR3 loop spans 14 amino acids.